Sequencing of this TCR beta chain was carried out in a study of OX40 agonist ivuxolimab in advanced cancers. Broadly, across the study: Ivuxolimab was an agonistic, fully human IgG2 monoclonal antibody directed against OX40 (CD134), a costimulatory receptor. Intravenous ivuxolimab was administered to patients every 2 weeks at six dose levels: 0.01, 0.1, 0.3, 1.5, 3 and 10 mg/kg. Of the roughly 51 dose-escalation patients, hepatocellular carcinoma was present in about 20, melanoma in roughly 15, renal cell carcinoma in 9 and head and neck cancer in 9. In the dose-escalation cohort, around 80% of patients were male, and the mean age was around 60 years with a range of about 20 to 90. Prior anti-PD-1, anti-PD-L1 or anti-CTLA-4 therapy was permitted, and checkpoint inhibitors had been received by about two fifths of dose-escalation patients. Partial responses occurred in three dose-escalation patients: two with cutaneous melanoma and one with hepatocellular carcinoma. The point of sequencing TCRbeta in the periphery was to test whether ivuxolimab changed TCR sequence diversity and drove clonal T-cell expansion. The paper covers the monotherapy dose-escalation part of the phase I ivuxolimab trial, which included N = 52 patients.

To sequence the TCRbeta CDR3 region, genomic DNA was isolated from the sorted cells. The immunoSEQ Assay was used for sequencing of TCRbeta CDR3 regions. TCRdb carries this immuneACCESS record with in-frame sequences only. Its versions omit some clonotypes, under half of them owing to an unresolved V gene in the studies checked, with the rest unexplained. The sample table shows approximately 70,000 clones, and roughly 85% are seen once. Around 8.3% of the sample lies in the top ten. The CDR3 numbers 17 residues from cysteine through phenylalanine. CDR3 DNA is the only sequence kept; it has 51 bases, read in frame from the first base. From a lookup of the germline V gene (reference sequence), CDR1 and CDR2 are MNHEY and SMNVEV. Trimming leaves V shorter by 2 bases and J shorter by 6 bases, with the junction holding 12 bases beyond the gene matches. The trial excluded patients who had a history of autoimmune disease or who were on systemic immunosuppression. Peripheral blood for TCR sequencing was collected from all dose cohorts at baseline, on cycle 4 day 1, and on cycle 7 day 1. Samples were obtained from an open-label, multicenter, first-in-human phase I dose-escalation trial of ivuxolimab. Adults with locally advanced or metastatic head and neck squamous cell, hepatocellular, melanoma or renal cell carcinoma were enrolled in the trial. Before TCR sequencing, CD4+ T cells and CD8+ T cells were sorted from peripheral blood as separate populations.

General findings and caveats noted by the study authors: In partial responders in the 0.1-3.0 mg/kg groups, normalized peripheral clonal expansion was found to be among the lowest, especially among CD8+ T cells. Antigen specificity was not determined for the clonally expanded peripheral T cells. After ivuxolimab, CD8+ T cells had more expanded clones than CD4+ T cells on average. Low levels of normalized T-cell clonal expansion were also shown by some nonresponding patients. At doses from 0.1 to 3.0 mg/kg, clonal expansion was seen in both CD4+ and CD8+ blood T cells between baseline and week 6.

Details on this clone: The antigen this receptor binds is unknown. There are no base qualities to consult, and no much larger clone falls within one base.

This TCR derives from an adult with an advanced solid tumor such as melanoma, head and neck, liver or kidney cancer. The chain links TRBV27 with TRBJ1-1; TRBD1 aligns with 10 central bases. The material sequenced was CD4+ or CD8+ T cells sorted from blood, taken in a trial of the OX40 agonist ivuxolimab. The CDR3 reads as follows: CASSLTIPGTGVPEAFF. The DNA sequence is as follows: TGTGCCAGCAGTTTAACAATTCCCGGGACAGGGGTACCTGAAGCTTTCTTT.